This record looks at one TCR beta chain sequence and its context. Assay used: immunoSEQ multiplex PCR; TCRdb lists only in-frame clones, some missing. The sample consists of tens of thousands of clones, around 97% of them appearing once. The sample belongs to a study of technical replicates of blood from a few donors. The CDR3 is made up of 15 amino acids. Germline V gives CDR1 MNHEY, CDR2 SVGAGI. The ends were cut back, 0 bases at V and 4 bases at J, with 9 bases in the middle. The sample was T cells isolated from PBMCs. The V call is TRBV6-5, the J call TRBJ1-4; D may be TRBD1 (5 bases). The receptor was derived from a human donor in good health. The CDR3 nucleotides are TGTGCCAGCAGTTACTCGACCGACAGTAATGAAAAACTGTTTTTT. Protein product: CASSYSTDSNEKLFF.